Shown below are 22 T cell receptor beta chains from a single sample sequenced in a study of blood T cells in healthy people across ages (dated by TCRdb to the mid-2010s). The library was made by 5' RACE. The instrument given in TCRdb is Illumina HiSeq 2500. A second PCR of roughly 6 to 12 cycles was run with a J-beta primer mix and a sample-barcoded 5' primer. TCRdb reworked the public reads: Q25 trimming with fastp, MiXCR clone assembly, productive beta chains retained. Rows with one shared CDR3 protein collapse into an entry with the most common genes and DNA. The table for this sample lists some 370,000 distinct CDR3 sequences; about half of them were counted only once. The ten largest make up approximately 51% of the sample. The source material was blood. Source of these receptors: a man aged 55-75 years in good health.

The chain joins TRBV4-2 to TRBJ2-5; perhaps TRBD2 as D (5 bases). This CDR3 contains 15 residues. Germline-derived CDR1 and CDR2 are LGHNA and YNFKEQ. V was shortened by 4 bases and J by 13 bases, with 25 bases between the two germline ends. CDR3 region: CASSPSVLASYERYF. The CDR3, as DNA: TGTGCCAGCAGCCCCAGTGTCCTAGCATCCTACGAGCGGTACTTC.

The V call is TRBV27, the J call TRBJ2-5; no clear D. Germline assignment: CDR1 MNHEY and CDR2 SMNVEV (reference sequence). The CDR3 is made up of 13 amino acids. The ends were cut back, 5 bases at V and 3 bases at J, with 10 bases in the middle. The CDR3 DNA reads as TGTGCCAGCAGTCATAGCCGGGAAGAGACCCAGTACTTC. This gives the protein CASSHSREETQYF.

The chain recombines TRBV12-3 or TRBV12-4 with TRBJ2-5; 8 bases are shared with TRBD2. This CDR3 is 16 amino acids long. With V trimmed by 3 bases and J by 11 bases, 17 bases remained unmatched. The CDR3 sequence: CASSFLRGGALREQYF. As DNA, the CDR3 is TGTGCCAGCAGTTTTCTTCGGGGGGGCGCCTTACGGGAGCAGTACTTC.

The genes are TRBV25-1 and TRBJ2-7, with 9 bases identical to TRBD1. From germline, CDR1 is MGHDK and CDR2 SYGVNS. This CDR3 comprises 16 residues. After removal of 3 bases from V and 2 bases from J, the junction contained 8 bases not matched to a gene. Here the CDR3 reads CASSDAPGTGTYEQYF. The CDR3 DNA follows: TGTGCCAGCAGTGACGCCCCGGGGACAGGGACCTACGAGCAGTACTTC.

The chain links TRBV7-2 to TRBJ2-5; perhaps TRBD1 as D (7 bases). The end of the DNA aligns better with TRBJ2-7, so the J call may be wrong. The CDR3 contains 16 residues. From germline, CDR1 is SGHTA and CDR2 FQGNSA. CDR3 amino acids: CASSLDHARGVREQYF. In DNA, the CDR3 is TGTGCCAGCAGCTTAGATCACGCCAGGGGGGTTCGCGAGCAGTACTTC.

Here the CDR3 DNA reads TGTGCCATGAAACCGGGACAGGGGAATGGCTACACCTTC. Protein sequence: CAMKPGQGNGYTF. This rearrangement joins TRBV30 to TRBJ1-2, with TRBD1 matching 10 bases. The CDR3 has 13 residues. J was trimmed by 6 bases and V by 8 bases; bases with no gene match: 9. Germline V gene data show CDR1 as GTSNPN and CDR2 as SVGIG (reference sequence).

CDR3 residues: CSARTNQNTEAFF. DNA of the CDR3: TGCAGCGCCCGGACGAATCAGAACACTGAAGCTTTCTTT. This chain joins TRBV29-1 and TRBJ1-1; D unclear. The CDR3 has 13 residues. V lost 7 bases to trimming and J lost 1 base, with 13 bases between them. Germline V lookup: CDR1 SQVTM, CDR2 ANQGSEA.

The chain carries TRBV4-2 and TRBJ1-1, with 9 bases aligning to TRBD1. Looked up from germline, CDR1 is LGHNA and CDR2 is YNFKEQ. The CDR3 loop spans 15 amino acids. After removal of 1 base from V and 2 bases from J, the junction contained 2 bases not matched to a gene. Written as DNA, the CDR3 is TGTGCCAGCAGCCAAGCGACAGGGGGAAACACTGAAGCTTTCTTT. It is translated as CASSQATGGNTEAFF.

This chain joins TRBV3-1 and TRBJ2-7; a weak D match, TRBD1 (6 bases). Germline CDR1 LGHDT, CDR2 YNNKEL (reference sequence). The CDR3 runs to 13 residues. Trimming stripped 6 bases from V and 5 bases from J, with 14 bases between. The CDR3 reads CASRQAGVNEQYF. The CDR3, as DNA: TGTGCCAGCAGGCAGGCAGGGGTCAACGAGCAGTACTTC.

The chain joins TRBV2 to TRBJ2-3; D not resolved. CDR3 length: 15 residues. Deletions cut 7 bases from V and 1 base from J, with 15 bases between. Germline CDR1 SNHLY, CDR2 FYNNEI. CDR3 in amino acids: CASIKAGTRTDTQYF. Written as DNA, the CDR3 is TGTGCCAGCATTAAGGCCGGAACCCGCACAGATACGCAGTATTTT.

V and J are TRBV2 and TRBJ2-4, with D unclear. The J call may be faulty, since TRBJ2-7 better matches the DNA end. Germline values: CDR1 SNHLY, CDR2 FYNNEI. This CDR3 has 13 amino acids. The DNA for the CDR3 is TGTGCCAGCAGTCCCGATCTCATTTACGAGCAGTACTTC. Its translation: CASSPDLIYEQYF.

This clonotype was recorded only once. One end of the junction varies from germline; a read error may be responsible. The chain couples TRBV20-1 to TRBJ2-3, with TRBD2 matching 9 bases. The CDR3 runs 16 residues. Per the germline V gene, CDR1 is DFQATT and CDR2 is SNEGSKA (reference sequence). CDR3 residues: CSVRSSREGPTDTQYF. In DNA form, the CDR3 reads TGCAGTGTCCGCTCCTCGCGGGAGGGCCCGACTGATACACAGTATTTT.

This clonotype has just one count. The gene calls are TRBV4-2 and TRBJ2-5; a weak D match, TRBD2 (6 bases). CDR1 and CDR2 (germline): LGHNA, YNFKEQ. The CDR3 totals 15 residues. Trimming pared 4 bases from V and 11 bases from J, leaving 23 bases between. The CDR3 here is CASSPGGPTWDEQYF. The CDR3 DNA is TGTGCCAGCAGCCCCGGGGGACCCACGTGGGATGAGCAGTACTTC.

Concerning this clonotype itself: A much larger clone lies a single base off, so this may be a read error. This rearrangement joins TRBV28 to TRBJ1-2, with 10 bases aligning to TRBD1. With V trimmed by 5 bases and J by 0 bases, 3 bases remained unmatched. The CDR3 loop spans 15 amino acids. Germline CDR1 and CDR2: MDHEN and SYDVKM. Here the CDR3 reads CASSIGTGANYGYTF. For the CDR3, the DNA is TGTGCCAGCAGTATAGGGACAGGGGCTAACTATGGCTACACCTTC.

Of note for this clonotype: A read error is possible here, since a much larger clone lies one base away. The CDR3 loop is CASSLMGVGEQYF. The CDR3 bases are TGTGCCAGCAGCCTGATGGGGGTGGGGGAGCAGTACTTC. V and J are TRBV7-2 and TRBJ2-5; D possibly matches TRBD1 or TRBD2 (5 bases each). Trimming cost V 5 bases and J 11 bases, with 18 bases left between them. CDR1 SGHTA and CDR2 FQGNSA come from the germline V gene. The CDR3 covers 13 residues.

The gene calls are TRBV29-1 and TRBJ1-6, with D unresolved. Trimming shortened V by 5 bases and J by 0 bases, and 8 bases separated the two germline ends. Per germline, CDR1 SQVTM and CDR2 ANQGSEA. This CDR3 spans 14 amino acids. CDR3 region: CSVQESSYNSPLHF. The CDR3 DNA reads as TGCAGCGTTCAGGAGAGCTCCTATAATTCACCCCTCCACTTT.

The rearrangement joins TRBV7-2 to TRBJ1-2; D gene uncertain. CDR3 size: 14 residues. The V and J ends lost 1 base and 4 bases respectively, with 10 bases between them. Germline values: CDR1 SGHTA, CDR2 FQGNSA. CDR3 sequence reads: CASSLGGTSYGYTF. The CDR3 nucleotides read TGTGCCAGCAGCTTAGGAGGTACCTCCTATGGCTACACCTTC.

Points on this clonotype: The junction and the germline gene differ at one end; a read error may be behind it. V and J are TRBV2 and TRBJ2-2, with D tentatively TRBD2 (5 bases). The CDR3 covers 14 residues. Germline CDR1 SNHLY, CDR2 FYNNEI. CDR3 amino acids: CASSAGSNTGELFF. Written as DNA, the CDR3 is TGTGCCAGCAGTGCGGGGTCGAATACCGGGGAGCTGTTTTTT.

In this sample, this clonotype turned up a few times. This sequence joins TRBV7-2 and TRBJ2-1, with D possibly TRBD1 on 6 matching bases. V was cut by 1 base and J by 9 bases, with 10 bases left in between. CDR1 is SGHTA, CDR2 FQGNSA, per germline. This CDR3 has 13 residues. The CDR3 here is CASSLDQGSEQFF. CDR3 in DNA: TGTGCCAGCAGCTTAGACCAGGGGAGTGAGCAGTTCTTC.

V is TRBV20-1 and J is TRBJ2-1, with D perhaps assigned TRBD1 or TRBD2 (5 bases each). There are 14 residues in the CDR3. Germline CDR1 reads DFQATT; CDR2 reads SNEGSKA (reference sequence). Trimming shortened V by 6 bases and J by 6 bases, and 18 bases separated the two germline ends. DNA for the CDR3: TGCAGTGCCCGGGGCCCCCCAAGGGGCAATGAGCAGTTCTTC. Translated: CSARGPPRGNEQFF.

The J gene is TRBJ1-1, the V gene TRBV5-1; tentative D call: TRBD1 (5 bases). This CDR3 is built from 16 residues. Germline CDR1 is SGHRS and CDR2 is YFSETQ. The V end lost 3 bases, the J end lost 4 bases, and 19 bases lay between the germline ends. The CDR3: CASSSNSGLRGTEAFF. The CDR3 nucleotides are TGCGCCAGCAGCTCCAACTCGGGGTTGAGGGGCACTGAAGCTTTCTTT.

In the case of this clonotype: Being one base from a much bigger clone, this may be a read error. The chain is built from TRBV5-6 and TRBJ2-3; TRBD2 matches at 8 bases. Trimming at V came to 4 bases and at J to 6 bases, leaving 7 bases not matched to a gene. CDR1 is SGHDT and CDR2 is YYEEEE in the germline V gene. This CDR3 is built from 14 residues. The chain's CDR3 is CASSLTSEGDTQYF. In DNA, the CDR3 is TGTGCCAGCAGCCTGACTAGCGAGGGGGATACGCAGTATTTT.